The 13 T cell receptor beta chains in this list originate from one sample, sequenced in a study of cytomegalovirus exposure and HLA in healthy donors (TCRdb year 2017). The library was prepared using the immunoSEQ multiplex PCR assay. For the multiplex PCR, a mixture combining 60 forward primers for TCR Vbeta segments and 13 reverse primers for TCR Jbeta segments was used. The clones in this table, taken by TCRdb from immuneACCESS, are in-frame only. Not every clone is retained; where verified, under half of the shortfall comes from an unresolved V gene, and the cause of the rest is unknown. The sample table records 160,000 or so clones; around 79% of these occur just once. The ten largest clones add up to roughly 2% of the sample. The sequencing input was PBMCs. These receptors were taken from a man in his forties in good health and CMV-seronegative.

The chain combines TRBV25-1 with TRBJ2-3; no clear D. This CDR3 region has 15 residues. Trimming left V 5 bases short and J 8 bases short, with 20 bases between. From germline, CDR1 is MGHDK and CDR2 SYGVNS. The CDR3 DNA follows: TGTGCCAGCAGTCGAGAGGCCTCCCCCCGAGGTACGCAGTATTTT. Its translation is CASSREASPRGTQYF.

This clone was counted between two and nine times. The genes are TRBV2 and TRBJ2-7; 7 nucleotides line up with TRBD1. V lost 6 bases, J lost 6 bases, and 20 bases stayed unmatched. Germline V gene data show CDR1 as SNHLY and CDR2 as FYNNEI. The CDR3 is made up of 17 amino acids. The DNA for the CDR3 is TGTGCCAGCAGGCCCAAATCGAGACAGGGCACCTCCATCGAGCAGTACTTC. This gives the protein CASRPKSRQGTSIEQYF. The whole variable domain, filled in from reference TRBV2 and TRBJ2-7, reads EPEVTQTPSHQVTQMGQEVILRCVPISNHLYFYWYRQILGQKVEFLVSFYNNEISEKSEIFDDQFSVERPDGSNFTLKIRSTKLEDSAMYFCASRPKSRQGTSIEQYFGPGTRLTVT.

The genes are TRBV5-1 and TRBJ1-2; the match to TRBD1 covers 7 bases. V lost 4 bases, J lost 8 bases, and 14 bases stayed unmatched. Germline values: CDR1 SGHRS, CDR2 YFSETQ. The CDR3 is made up of 15 amino acids. CDR3 region: CASSTTAGGLEGYTF. CDR3 DNA sequence: TGCGCCAGCAGCACCACAGCAGGGGGGCTGGAAGGCTACACCTTC.

The J gene is TRBJ2-3, the V gene TRBV7-5; the tabulated D call, TRBD2, remains unverified against the DNA. TRBV7-5 represents a pseudogene. This CDR3 has 17 residues. DNA for the CDR3: TGTGCCAGAAGCTTAGGAGCTTCGGAGCATCCCACAGATACGCAGTATTTT. Amino acids: CARSLGASEHPTDTQYF.

The CDR3 DNA sequence: TGTGCCAGCAGCTTGACTAACACCGGGGAGCTGTTTTTT. Its protein is CASSLTNTGELFF. The chain uses TRBV5-4 and TRBJ2-2; D remains unclear. V was cut by 1 base and J by 2 bases, with 3 bases left in between. This CDR3 spans 13 amino acids. The V gene's germline CDR1 is SGHNT and CDR2 YYREEE (reference sequence). The full variable domain, with the rest looked up from reference TRBV5-4 and TRBJ2-2, is ETGVTQSPTHLIKTRGQQVTLRCSSQSGHNTVSWYQQALGQGPQFIFQYYREEENGRGNFPPRFSGLQFPNYSSELNVNALELDDSALYLCASSLTNTGELFFGEGSRLTVL.

J is TRBJ2-3 and V is TRBV29-1, with D possibly matching TRBD1 (5 bases). This CDR3 is 17 amino acids long. Germline CDR1 SQVTM, CDR2 ANQGSEA. Trimming removed 4 bases at V and 0 bases at J, with 20 bases between. CDR3 region: CSVGRGQIFTSTDTQYF. In DNA, the CDR3 is TGCAGCGTTGGCCGCGGACAAATTTTCACTAGCACAGATACGCAGTATTTT.

A note on this clone: Mismatch with germline at one junction end may stem from a read error. Other DNA sequences in the sample encode the same CDR3. J is TRBJ2-4 and V is TRBV28; D is possibly TRBD2 (5 bases). Germline V gene sequence: CDR1 MDHEN, CDR2 SYDVKM. This CDR3 spans 15 amino acids. CDR3: CASSFPGVFQNIQYF. CDR3 coding DNA: TGCGCCAGCAGTTTCCCCGGGGTTTTCCAAAACATTCAGTACTTC.

This clone showed up just a few times. The V and J genes are TRBV7-2 and TRBJ2-7, with D tentatively TRBD2 (6 bases). The germline gives CDR1 SGHTA, CDR2 FQGNSA. With 5 bases removed from V and 3 bases from J, the gap between germline ends came to 23 bases. This CDR3 is 17 amino acids long. The CDR3: CASSTRGGDFRFYEQYF. In DNA, the CDR3 is TGTGCCAGCAGCACTAGGGGCGGGGATTTTAGGTTCTACGAGCAGTACTTC. The whole variable domain, remainder taken from reference TRBV7-2 and TRBJ2-7, is GAGVSQSPSNKVTEKGKDVELRCDPISGHTALYWYRQSLGQGLEFLIYFQGNSAPDKSGLPSDRFSAERTGGSVSTLTIQRTQQEDSAVYLCASSTRGGDFRFYEQYFGPGTRLTVT.

Comment on this clone: Compared with germline, one end of the junction differs, possibly owing to a read error. For the CDR3, the DNA is TGTGCCGGCAGTCTCAGCGGTTTAGAGACCCAGTACTTC. This sequence encodes CAGSLSGLETQYF. This chain joins TRBV11-3 and TRBJ2-5, with TRBD2 as a possible D gene (5 bases). Germline CDR1 and CDR2: SGHNT and YENEEA. The CDR3 is 13 amino acids.

The chain uses TRBV28 and TRBJ2-7; D ambiguous. The CDR3 consists of 13 residues. The germline gives CDR1 MDHEN, CDR2 SYDVKM. The V gene lost 5 bases and the J gene lost 2 bases, with 10 bases spanning the gap. CDR3 in amino acids: CASSTSPPYEQYF. As DNA, the CDR3 is TGTGCCAGCAGTACATCCCCCCCCTACGAGCAGTACTTC.

The rearrangement uses TRBV9 and TRBJ2-2; 7 nucleotides match TRBD2. This CDR3 is 16 amino acids long. The germline gives CDR1 SGDLS, CDR2 YYNGEE. The V and J ends lost 1 base and 5 bases, in that order; junction bases with no gene match: 8. Here the CDR3 reads CASSVTTLARTGELFF. The CDR3 DNA is TGTGCCAGCAGCGTAACTACACTAGCGAGGACCGGGGAGCTGTTTTTT.

The J gene is TRBJ2-1, the V gene TRBV19; TRBD1 aligns across 9 bases. CDR3 length equals 15 residues. After removal of 11 bases from V and 5 bases from J, the junction contained 13 bases not matched to a gene. Germline V gene sequence: CDR1 LNHDA, CDR2 SQIVND (reference sequence). In DNA, the CDR3 is TGTGCCGCGGGGAAACCCGGGACAGGGAACAATGAGCAGTTCTTC. Translating it yields CAAGKPGTGNNEQFF.

This chain uses TRBV5-1 with TRBJ2-3; TRBD2 matches 9 bases. CDR1 and CDR2 (germline): SGHRS, YFSETQ. CDR3 length: 16 residues. V lost 4 bases to trimming and J lost 1 base; unmatched junction nucleotides: 7. CDR3 loop: CASSLPGLAGTDTQYF. The CDR3, as DNA: TGCGCCAGCAGCCTTCCGGGACTAGCAGGCACAGATACGCAGTATTTT. Full variable domain (missing parts from reference TRBV5-1 and TRBJ2-3): KAGVTQTPRYLIKTRGQQVTLSCSPISGHRSVSWYQQTPGQGLQFLFEYFSETQRNKGNFPGRFSGRQFSNSRSEMNVSTLELGDSALYLCASSLPGLAGTDTQYFGPGTRLTVL.